This T cell receptor beta chain was sequenced for a study of PD-L1 blockade in urothelial cancer. Study as a whole: Before enrollment, 0 to 3 chemotherapy regimens had been given to patients. T cell content in blood samples showed a median of 141,255.

TCR analog templates of synthetic origin were spiked into each PCR. Assay used: immunoSEQ multiplex PCR; TCRdb lists only in-frame clones, some missing. The repertoire holds 35,000 to 45,000 clones, 85% to 90% seen once, with roughly 15% in the top ten. V shed 4 bases and J 7 bases; nucleotides not matched to a gene: 12. CDR3 length: 16 amino acids. CDR1 and CDR2 from the germline V gene are MNHEY and SMNVEV (reference sequence). The source material was PBMCs, sampled around atezolizumab (anti-PD-L1) treatment. The genes are TRBV27 and TRBJ2-1; 8 nucleotides agree with TRBD1. This clonotype originated in an older woman with urothelial cancer. The CDR3 here is CASSYSTGAVVNEQFF. Written as DNA, the CDR3 is TGTGCCAGCAGTTACTCGACAGGGGCCGTTGTGAATGAGCAGTTCTTC.